Following are 28 T cell receptor beta chains from one sample sequenced in a study of patients and donors after allogeneic stem cell transplantation. TCRdb fed the RT-PCR reads into MiXCR, producing one record per CDR3 protein. The profile shows fewer than 500,000 distinct CDR3 sequences, more than 15% of them singletons. Material: blood, either unsorted or a sorted T cell fraction (not recorded which). The origin of the receptors is a human donor who was either an allogeneic HSCT recipient or a stem cell or donor lymphocyte infusion donor (not recorded which). It is not recorded whose cells these are; they may come from a transplant donor.

This clonotype was seen only a few times. The rearrangement uses TRBV6-2 or TRBV6-3 and TRBJ2-2; the match to TRBD1 covers 10 bases. The J segment lost 5 bases and the V segment lost 5 bases, leaving 8 bases of the junction unmatched. Germline loops: CDR1 MNHEY, CDR2 SVGEGT. This CDR3 comprises 16 residues. The CDR3 reads CASSLDRGRITGELFF. The CDR3 DNA reads as TGTGCCAGCAGTCTCGACAGGGGGCGGATAACCGGGGAGCTGTTTTTT.

The rearrangement joins TRBV7-2 to TRBJ2-2; D unclear. V lost 5 bases, J lost 13 bases, and 11 bases lay in between. Germline V gene sequence: CDR1 SGHTA, CDR2 FQGNSA. The CDR3 is made up of 11 amino acids. CDR3 coding DNA: TGTGCCAGCAGCCCGGCGAAACGGCTGTTTTTT. This gives the protein CASSPAKRLFF. The full variable domain, completed using reference TRBV7-2 and TRBJ2-2, is GAGVSQSPSNKVTEKGKDVELRCDPISGHTALYWYRQSLGQGLEFLIYFQGNSAPDKSGLPSDRFSAERTGGSVSTLTIQRTQQEDSAVYLCASSPAKRLFFGEGSRLTVL.

This clonotype was recorded many times. The chain links TRBV11-1 to TRBJ1-4; D is possibly TRBD1 (5 bases). There are 16 residues in the CDR3. Germline values: CDR1 SGHAT, CDR2 FQDESV (reference sequence). Trimming shortened V by 4 bases and J by 5 bases, and 17 bases separated the two germline ends. The CDR3 is CASSSLKRDGNEKLFF. The DNA of the CDR3 is TGTGCCAGCAGCTCCTTAAAACGGGACGGAAATGAAAAACTGTTTTTT.

The genes are TRBV6-2 or TRBV6-3 and TRBJ2-7, with 8 positions matching TRBD1. Germline V gives CDR1 MNHEY, CDR2 SVGEGT. V shed 7 bases, J shed 6 bases, and the junction held 11 bases outside the gene matches. This CDR3 has 14 amino acids. The CDR3 DNA sequence: TGTGCCAGCACCACTCTGGGACAGGCGGGCGAGCAGTACTTC. Translation gives CASTTLGQAGEQYF.

This clonotype was found a few times. The chain uses TRBV5-1 and TRBJ2-1, with a possible D match to TRBD1 (6 bases). Between the trimmed V and J ends, which lost 1 base and 3 bases, there was a span of 11 bases. Germline lookup yields CDR1 SGHRS and CDR2 YFSETQ. The CDR3 is made up of 15 amino acids. This CDR3 is CASSLRGDNYNEQFF. The CDR3 DNA is TGCGCCAGCAGCTTGCGAGGGGACAACTACAATGAGCAGTTCTTC.

This clonotype was detected only once. The chain is built from TRBV3-1 and TRBJ2-1; no definite D call. This CDR3 has 12 amino acids. CDR1 LGHDT and CDR2 YNNKEL come from the germline V gene (reference sequence). V was pared by 1 base and J by 9 bases, with 7 bases between. The CDR3 DNA reads as TGTGCCAGCAGCCAAGCCCAGGTTGAGCAGTTCTTC. Translating it yields CASSQAQVEQFF.

The rearrangement joins TRBV7-2 to TRBJ2-7; 7 nucleotides line up with TRBD2. The ends lost 3 bases at V and 2 bases at J; junction bases unmatched: 4. This CDR3 comprises 14 residues. The germline V gene has CDR1 SGHTA and CDR2 FQGNSA. The CDR3, as DNA: TGTGCCAGCAGCTTTCGGCGGGGGACCTACGAGCAGTACTTC. Residues: CASSFRRGTYEQYF.

This clonotype was seen a handful of times. The CDR3 nucleotides are TGTGCCAGCAGTTACGGACAGTTTGCTGGAAACACCATATATTTT. Protein: CASSYGQFAGNTIYF. The rearrangement uses TRBV12-3 or TRBV12-4 and TRBJ1-3, with TRBD1 as a possible D gene (6 bases). V shed 4 bases and J shed 2 bases, with 12 bases lying between them. The CDR3 consists of 15 residues.

The chain uses TRBV4-1 and TRBJ1-5; D is perhaps TRBD1 (6 bases). V was clipped by 0 bases and J by 4 bases, with 10 bases between them. The germline V gene has CDR1 MGHRA and CDR2 YSYEKL. The CDR3 runs to 15 residues. CDR3 nucleotide sequence: TGCGCCAGCAGCCAAGAGTTGGACAGAAATCAGCCCCAGCATTTT. It yields the protein CASSQELDRNQPQHF.

This clonotype occurred a few times. V usage is TRBV6-6 and J usage is TRBJ2-3; D might be TRBD1 (5 bases). Germline CDR1 is MNHNY and CDR2 is SVGAGI (reference sequence). With 6 bases removed from V and 4 bases from J, the gap between germline ends came to 11 bases. CDR3 length equals 13 residues. The CDR3 DNA sequence: TGTGCCAGCAGCCGGTGGGGCGCAGATACGCAGTATTTT. This encodes CASSRWGADTQYF.

This chain uses TRBV10-3 with TRBJ2-5; TRBD2 agrees at 8 bases. V trimming: 6 bases; J trimming: 2 bases; junction bases outside the gene matches: 2. The CDR3 has 13 residues. Germline V gene data show CDR1 as ENHRY and CDR2 as SYGVKD. The CDR3 here is CAIRGLGQETQYF. CDR3 nucleotides: TGTGCCATCAGGGGACTAGGTCAAGAGACCCAGTACTTC.

This clonotype was observed at least ten times. The chain employs TRBV5-1 and TRBJ1-5; 8 positions agree with TRBD1. The CDR3 spans 15 residues. Germline V gene data show CDR1 as SGHRS and CDR2 as YFSETQ. J gave up 6 bases and V 4 bases, and 9 bases lay outside the gene matches. CDR3 sequence reads: CASSPGQGRGQPQHF. The CDR3 DNA reads TGCGCCAGCAGCCCTGGACAGGGAAGAGGTCAGCCCCAGCATTTT. Full variable domain (missing parts from reference TRBV5-1 and TRBJ1-5): KAGVTQTPRYLIKTRGQQVTLSCSPISGHRSVSWYQQTPGQGLQFLFEYFSETQRNKGNFPGRFSGRQFSNSRSEMNVSTLELGDSALYLCASSPGQGRGQPQHFGDGTRLSIL.

There are many counts of this clonotype. J is TRBJ2-1 and V is TRBV6-1; 11 bases agree with TRBD2. V was pared by 7 bases and J by 7 bases, with 9 bases of the junction left unmatched. This CDR3 contains 15 residues. Per the germline V gene, CDR1 is MNHNS and CDR2 is SASEGT. CDR3 sequence reads: CASTKGLAGGNEQFF. CDR3 sequence (DNA): TGTGCCAGCACCAAGGGGCTAGCGGGGGGTAATGAGCAGTTCTTC.

In its sample, this clonotype was seen a few times. The chain couples TRBV27 to TRBJ1-5; TRBD1 might be the D (6 bases). Germline CDR1 MNHEY, CDR2 SMNVEV (reference sequence). The CDR3 is made up of 16 amino acids. V lost 4 bases, J lost 2 bases, and 15 bases lay in between. The DNA of the CDR3 is TGTGCCAGCAGTTCCTTGCAGGGGAGTCGCAATCAGCCCCAGCATTTT. Its translation is CASSSLQGSRNQPQHF.

V usage is TRBV19 and J usage is TRBJ1-6, with 11 bases that match TRBD1. With 11 bases clipped from V and 5 bases from J, the junction kept 5 bases outside the gene matches. Germline-derived CDR1 and CDR2 are LNHDA and SQIVND (reference sequence). CDR3 length equals 14 residues. CDR3 coding DNA: TGTGCCGGAGGACAGGGGGCCGATAATTCACCCCTCCACTTT. This translates into CAGGQGADNSPLHF.

This chain joins TRBV12-3 or TRBV12-4 and TRBJ2-4, with 10 bases lining up with TRBD2. CDR3 length equals 16 residues. Trimming cost V 1 base and J 4 bases; bases outside gene matches: 4. CDR3 amino acids: CASSLVLAGAKNIQYF. CDR3 sequence (DNA): TGTGCCAGCAGTTTAGTGCTAGCGGGGGCGAAAAACATTCAGTACTTC.

This clonotype occurred a few times. The chain carries TRBV9 and TRBJ1-5; D is uncertain. CDR3 length: 14 residues. Germline lookup yields CDR1 SGDLS and CDR2 YYNGEE. V dropped 4 bases and J dropped 9 bases, with 17 bases sitting between them. CDR3 region: CASSQSDRLGPQHF. DNA for the CDR3: TGTGCCAGCAGCCAATCGGACCGTCTTGGGCCCCAGCATTTT.

This clonotype showed up many times. This chain connects TRBV7-9 to TRBJ1-5, with D hard to call. The CDR3 spans 14 residues. Germline V lookup: CDR1 SEHNR, CDR2 FQNEAQ (reference sequence). V lost 2 bases and J 2 bases, leaving 7 bases between the germline ends. CDR3 DNA: TGTGCCAGCAGCTTATCTGGGGGCAATCAGCCCCAGCATTTT. This gives the protein CASSLSGGNQPQHF.

The chain carries TRBV6-6 and TRBJ2-1; D unresolved. Trimming left V 7 bases short and J 4 bases short, with 11 bases between. Germline CDR1 and CDR2: MNHNY and SVGAGI (reference sequence). The CDR3 extends over 13 amino acids. CDR3 coding DNA: TGTGCCAGCAAGCAGGCCGGTTACAATGAGCAGTTCTTC. Its protein product is CASKQAGYNEQFF.

This chain joins TRBV19 and TRBJ1-5; 10 bases line up with TRBD1. Germline V gene data show CDR1 as LNHDA and CDR2 as SQIVND (reference sequence). Losses at the gene ends were 1 base for V and 5 bases for J; bases not matched to a gene: 2. The CDR3 extends over 15 amino acids. CDR3 in amino acids: CASSIAGTGDQPQHF. The CDR3 DNA reads as TGTGCCAGTAGTATAGCCGGGACAGGGGATCAGCCCCAGCATTTT.

This clonotype was recorded at least ten times. This chain joins TRBV12-3 or TRBV12-4 and TRBJ1-1, with 11 bases aligning to TRBD1. This CDR3 has 16 amino acids. V shed 5 bases and J 1 base; nucleotides not matched to a gene: 6. The CDR3 loop reads CASSPRDRGRNTEAFF. The CDR3 coding sequence is TGTGCCAGCAGTCCCCGGGACAGGGGGAGGAACACTGAAGCTTTCTTT.

This clonotype appeared a few times. This sequence joins TRBV29-1 and TRBJ2-7; no clear D. Trimming removed 1 base at V and 1 base at J, with 8 bases between. CDR3 size: 13 residues. Germline V gene sequence: CDR1 SQVTM, CDR2 ANQGSEA. Here the CDR3 DNA reads TGCAGCGTTGAAGGGGCGGCTTCCTACGAGCAGTACTTC. Translating gives CSVEGAASYEQYF.

The CDR3 DNA sequence: TGTGCCAGCAGTTACCCCGGTGGGGATAGCAATCAGCCCCAGCATTTT. It yields the protein CASSYPGGDSNQPQHF. The chain uses TRBV6-2 or TRBV6-3 and TRBJ1-5; D gene uncertain. The CDR3 has 16 residues. The germline CDR1 and CDR2 sequences are MNHEY and SVGEGT. The V end lost 2 bases, the J end lost 0 bases, and 11 bases lay between the germline ends.

This clonotype was picked up a small number of times. The rearrangement links TRBV7-2 to TRBJ2-1; D is undetermined. Germline CDR1 is SGHTA and CDR2 is FQGNSA. This CDR3 has 13 amino acids. Trimming shortened V by 2 bases and J by 6 bases, and 8 bases separated the two germline ends. This chain's CDR3 is CASSLTYLNEQFF. CDR3 DNA: TGTGCCAGCAGCTTAACCTACCTCAATGAGCAGTTCTTC.

The V call is TRBV11-1, the J call TRBJ2-6, with TRBD2 as a possible D gene (5 bases). V was cut by 1 base and J by 0 bases, with 13 bases left in between. Germline values: CDR1 SGHAT, CDR2 FQDESV (reference sequence). The CDR3 contains 18 residues. CDR3 in amino acids: CASSLGTSSSSGANVLTF. DNA for the CDR3: TGTGCCAGCAGCTTAGGGACTTCCAGTAGCTCTGGGGCCAACGTCCTGACTTTC.

This clonotype has more than one count but fewer than ten. This chain links TRBV25-1 with TRBJ2-5; 8 bases are shared with TRBD1. The germline gives CDR1 MGHDK, CDR2 SYGVNS. There are 15 residues in the CDR3. Trimming cost V 4 bases and J 3 bases; bases outside gene matches: 7. CDR3 DNA: TGTGCCAGCAGTGTGCCGAGGACAGGGAAAGAGACCCAGTACTTC. It specifies CASSVPRTGKETQYF.

V is TRBV4-3 and J is TRBJ2-3; D is uncertain. V lost 0 bases and J lost 2, with 9 bases in between. The CDR3 length is 15 residues. CDR1 is LGHNA and CDR2 is YSLEER in the germline V gene. CDR3 sequence (DNA): TGCGCCAGCAGCCAAGACGGGCGGTACACAGATACGCAGTATTTT. The encoded protein is CASSQDGRYTDTQYF.

This clonotype was counted only a few times. This sequence joins TRBV18 and TRBJ2-2; TRBD1 might be the D (6 bases). This CDR3 is built from 16 residues. CDR1 is KGHSH, CDR2 LQKENI, per germline. V was cut by 0 bases and J by 1 base, with 9 bases left in between. Written as DNA, the CDR3 is TGTGCCAGCTCACCACCGCTGGGACAGAACACCGGGGAGCTGTTTTTT. Protein: CASSPPLGQNTGELFF.